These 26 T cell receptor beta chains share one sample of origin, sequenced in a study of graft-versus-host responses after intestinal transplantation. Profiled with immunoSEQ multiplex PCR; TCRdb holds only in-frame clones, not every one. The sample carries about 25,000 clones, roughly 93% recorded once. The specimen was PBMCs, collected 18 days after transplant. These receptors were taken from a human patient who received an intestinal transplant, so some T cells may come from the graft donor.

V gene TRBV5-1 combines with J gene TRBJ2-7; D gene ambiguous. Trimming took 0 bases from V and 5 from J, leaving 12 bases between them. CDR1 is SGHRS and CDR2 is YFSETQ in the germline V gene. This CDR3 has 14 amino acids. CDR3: CASSLVTSPDEQYF. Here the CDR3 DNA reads TGCGCCAGCAGCTTGGTTACCAGCCCGGACGAGCAGTACTTC.

The CDR3 loop is CASTPFGERNSPLHF. The DNA of the CDR3 is TGTGCCAGCACCCCTTTTGGGGAGCGCAATTCACCCCTCCACTTT. The chain combines TRBV7-9 with TRBJ1-6, with D hard to call. Trimming shortened V by 7 bases and J by 7 bases, and 17 bases separated the two germline ends. Looked up from germline, CDR1 is SEHNR and CDR2 is FQNEAQ (reference sequence). The length of the CDR3 is 15 residues.

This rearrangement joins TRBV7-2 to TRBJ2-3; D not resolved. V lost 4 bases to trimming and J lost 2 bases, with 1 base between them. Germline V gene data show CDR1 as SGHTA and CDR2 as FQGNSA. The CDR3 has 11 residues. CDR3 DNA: TGTGCCAGCAGCTCCACAGATACGCAGTATTTT. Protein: CASSSTDTQYF. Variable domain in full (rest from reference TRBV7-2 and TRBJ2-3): GAGVSQSPSNKVTEKGKDVELRCDPISGHTALYWYRQSLGQGLEFLIYFQGNSAPDKSGLPSDRFSAERTGGSVSTLTIQRTQQEDSAVYLCASSSTDTQYFGPGTRLTVL.

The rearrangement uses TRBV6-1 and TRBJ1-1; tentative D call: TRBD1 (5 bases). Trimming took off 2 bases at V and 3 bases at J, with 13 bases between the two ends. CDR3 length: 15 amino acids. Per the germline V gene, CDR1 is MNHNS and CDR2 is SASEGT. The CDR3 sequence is CASSELPGGDTEAFF. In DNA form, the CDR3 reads TGTGCCAGCAGTGAACTGCCGGGGGGGGACACTGAAGCTTTCTTT.

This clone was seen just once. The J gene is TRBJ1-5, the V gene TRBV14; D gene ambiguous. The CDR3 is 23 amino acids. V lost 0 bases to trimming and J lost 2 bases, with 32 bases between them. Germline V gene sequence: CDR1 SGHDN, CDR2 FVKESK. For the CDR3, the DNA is TGTGCCAGCAGCCAAGACCCCGGACTCCCCGGTGGGCGACACCTGCCCTGCAATCAGCCCCAGCATTTT. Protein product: CASSQDPGLPGGRHLPCNQPQHF. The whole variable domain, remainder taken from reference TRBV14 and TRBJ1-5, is EAGVTQFPSHSVIEKGQTVTLRCDPISGHDNLYWYRRVMGKEIKFLLHFVKESKQDESGMPNNRFLAERTGGTYSTLKVQPAELEDSGVYFCASSQDPGLPGGRHLPCNQPQHFGDGTRLSIL.

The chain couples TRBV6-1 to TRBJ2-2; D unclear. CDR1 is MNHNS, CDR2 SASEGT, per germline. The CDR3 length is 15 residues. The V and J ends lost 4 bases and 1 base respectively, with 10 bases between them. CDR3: CASSAETLNTGELFF. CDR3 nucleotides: TGTGCCAGCAGTGCGGAAACATTGAACACCGGGGAGCTGTTTTTT.

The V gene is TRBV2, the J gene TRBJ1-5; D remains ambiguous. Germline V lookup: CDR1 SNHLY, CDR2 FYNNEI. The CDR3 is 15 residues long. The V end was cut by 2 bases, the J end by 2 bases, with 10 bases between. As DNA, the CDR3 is TGTGCCAGCAGTGAACCCCGTTTTGGCAATCAGCCCCAGCATTTT. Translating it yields CASSEPRFGNQPQHF.

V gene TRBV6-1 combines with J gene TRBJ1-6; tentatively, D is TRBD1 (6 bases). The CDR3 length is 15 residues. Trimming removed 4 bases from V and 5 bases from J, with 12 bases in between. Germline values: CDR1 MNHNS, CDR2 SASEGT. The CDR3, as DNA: TGTGCCAGCAGTGCACAGGGTCACGATAATTCACCCCTCCACTTT. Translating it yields CASSAQGHDNSPLHF.

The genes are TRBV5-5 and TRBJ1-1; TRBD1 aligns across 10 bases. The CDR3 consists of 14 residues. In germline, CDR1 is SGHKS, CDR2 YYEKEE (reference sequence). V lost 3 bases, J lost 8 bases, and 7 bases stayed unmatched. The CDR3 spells CASSWRTGGPEAFF. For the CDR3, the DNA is TGTGCCAGCAGCTGGAGGACAGGGGGGCCCGAAGCTTTCTTT.

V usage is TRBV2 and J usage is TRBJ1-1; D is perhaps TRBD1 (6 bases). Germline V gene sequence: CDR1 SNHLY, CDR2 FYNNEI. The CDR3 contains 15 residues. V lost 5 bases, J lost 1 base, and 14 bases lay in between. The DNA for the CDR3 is TGTGCCAGCAGTTTGGGGGGACAAGGGAACACTGAAGCTTTCTTT. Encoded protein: CASSLGGQGNTEAFF.

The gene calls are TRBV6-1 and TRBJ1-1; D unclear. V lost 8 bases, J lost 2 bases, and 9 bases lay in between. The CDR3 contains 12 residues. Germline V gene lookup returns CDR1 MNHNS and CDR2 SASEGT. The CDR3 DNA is TGTGCCAGCCGATCAGCTAACACTGAAGCTTTCTTT. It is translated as CASRSANTEAFF.

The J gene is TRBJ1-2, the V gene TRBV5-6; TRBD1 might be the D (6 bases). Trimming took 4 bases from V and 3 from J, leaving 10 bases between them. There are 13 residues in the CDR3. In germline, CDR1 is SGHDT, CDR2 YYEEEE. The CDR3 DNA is TGTGCCAGCAGCCACCGGACAGACTATGGCTACACCTTC. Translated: CASSHRTDYGYTF.

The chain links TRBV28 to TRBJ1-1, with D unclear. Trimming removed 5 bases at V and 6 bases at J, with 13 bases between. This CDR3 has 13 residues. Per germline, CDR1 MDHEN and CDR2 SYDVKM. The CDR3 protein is CASSGLTAAEAFF. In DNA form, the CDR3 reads TGTGCCAGCAGTGGCCTGACGGCGGCTGAAGCTTTCTTT. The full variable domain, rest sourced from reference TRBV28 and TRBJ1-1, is DVKVTQSSRYLVKRTGEKVFLECVQDMDHENMFWYRQDPGLGLRLIYFSYDVKMKEKGDIPEGYSVSREKKERFSLILESASTNQTSMYLCASSGLTAAEAFFGQGTRLTVV.

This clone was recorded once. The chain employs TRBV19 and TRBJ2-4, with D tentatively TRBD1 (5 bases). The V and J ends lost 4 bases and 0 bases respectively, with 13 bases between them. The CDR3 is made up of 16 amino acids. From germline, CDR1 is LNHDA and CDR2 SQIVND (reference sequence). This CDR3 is CASSTGWTTAKNIQYF. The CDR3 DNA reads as TGTGCCAGTAGTACAGGGTGGACCACAGCCAAAAACATTCAGTACTTC.

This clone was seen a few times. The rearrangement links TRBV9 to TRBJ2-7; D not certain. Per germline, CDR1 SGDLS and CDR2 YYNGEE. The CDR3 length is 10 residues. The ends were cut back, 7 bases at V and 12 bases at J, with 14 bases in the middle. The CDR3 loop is CASVRPHPYF. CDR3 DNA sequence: TGTGCCAGCGTCAGACCCCACCCGTACTTC. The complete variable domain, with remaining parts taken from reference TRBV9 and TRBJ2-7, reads DSGVTQTPKHLITATGQRVTLRCSPRSGDLSVYWYQQSLDQGLQFLIQYYNGEERAKGNILERFSAQQFPDLHSELNLSSLELGDSALYFCASVRPHPYFGPGTRLTVT.

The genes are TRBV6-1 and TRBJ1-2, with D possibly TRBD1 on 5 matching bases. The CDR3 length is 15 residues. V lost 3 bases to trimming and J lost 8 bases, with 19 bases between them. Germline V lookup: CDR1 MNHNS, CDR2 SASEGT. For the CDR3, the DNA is TGTGCCAGCAGTGAGTACCGACAGCCAGCCCGAGGCTACACCTTC. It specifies CASSEYRQPARGYTF.

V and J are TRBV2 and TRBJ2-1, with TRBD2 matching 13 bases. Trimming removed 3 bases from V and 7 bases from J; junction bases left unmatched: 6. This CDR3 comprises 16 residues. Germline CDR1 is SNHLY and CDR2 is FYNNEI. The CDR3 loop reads CASSDTSGGAKNEQFF. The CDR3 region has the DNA TGTGCCAGCAGTGATACTAGCGGGGGGGCCAAAAATGAGCAGTTCTTC.

The CDR3 reads CASSLGRGGASGYEETQYF. DNA of the CDR3: TGTGCCAGCAGTTTAGGTCGGGGGGGTGCATCAGGGTATGAGGAGACCCAGTACTTC. The rearrangement uses TRBV28 and TRBJ2-5, with 8 bases identical to TRBD2. CDR1 and CDR2 from the germline V gene are MDHEN and SYDVKM. The CDR3 spans 19 residues. V lost 2 bases and J lost 5; bases outside the gene matches: 19.

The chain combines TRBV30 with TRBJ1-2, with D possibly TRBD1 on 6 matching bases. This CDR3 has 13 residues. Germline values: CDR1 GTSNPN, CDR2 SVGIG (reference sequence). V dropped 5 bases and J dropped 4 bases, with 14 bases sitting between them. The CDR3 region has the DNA TGTGCCTGGGAGGTACAGGGCGGCTATGGCTACACCTTC. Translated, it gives CAWEVQGGYGYTF.

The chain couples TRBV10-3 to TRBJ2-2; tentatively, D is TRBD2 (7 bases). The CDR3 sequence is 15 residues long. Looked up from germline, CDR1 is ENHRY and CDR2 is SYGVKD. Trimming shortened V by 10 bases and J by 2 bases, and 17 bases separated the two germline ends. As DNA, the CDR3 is TGTGCCACTAGGGGGGGACTCACTAACACCGGGGAGCTGTTTTTT. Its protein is CATRGGLTNTGELFF.

CDR3 sequence reads: CASRQGYSNQPQHF. The CDR3 nucleotides read TGCGCCAGCAGACAGGGATATAGCAATCAGCCCCAGCATTTT. The chain uses TRBV10-2 and TRBJ1-5, with D perhaps TRBD1 (6 bases). The V gene's germline CDR1 is WSHSY and CDR2 SAAADI. Trimming removed 6 bases from V and 0 bases from J, with 9 bases in between. This CDR3 has 14 residues.

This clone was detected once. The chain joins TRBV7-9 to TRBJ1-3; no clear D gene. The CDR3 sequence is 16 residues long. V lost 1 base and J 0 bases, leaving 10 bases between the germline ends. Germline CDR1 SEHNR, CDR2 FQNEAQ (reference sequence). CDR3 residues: CASSLDGSYSGNTIYF. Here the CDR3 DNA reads TGTGCCAGCAGCTTAGATGGCAGCTACTCTGGAAACACCATATATTTT.

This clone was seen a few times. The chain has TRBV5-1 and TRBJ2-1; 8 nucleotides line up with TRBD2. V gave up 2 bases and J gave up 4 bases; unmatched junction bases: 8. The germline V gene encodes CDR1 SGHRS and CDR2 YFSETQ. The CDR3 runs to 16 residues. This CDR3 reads CASSFTGGGPYNEQFF. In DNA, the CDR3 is TGCGCCAGCAGCTTCACCGGGGGGGGGCCTTACAATGAGCAGTTCTTC.

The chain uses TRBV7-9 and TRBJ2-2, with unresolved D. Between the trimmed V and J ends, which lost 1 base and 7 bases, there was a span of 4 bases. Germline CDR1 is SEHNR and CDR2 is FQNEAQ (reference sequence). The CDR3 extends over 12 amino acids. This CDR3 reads CASSLVDGELFF. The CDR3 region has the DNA TGTGCCAGCAGCTTAGTGGACGGGGAGCTGTTTTTT.

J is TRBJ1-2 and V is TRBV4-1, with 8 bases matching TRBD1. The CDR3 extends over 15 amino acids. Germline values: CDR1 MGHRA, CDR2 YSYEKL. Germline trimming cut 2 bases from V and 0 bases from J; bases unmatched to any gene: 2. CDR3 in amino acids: CASSQMTGANYGYTF. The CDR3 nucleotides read TGCGCCAGCAGCCAAATGACAGGGGCTAACTATGGCTACACCTTC.

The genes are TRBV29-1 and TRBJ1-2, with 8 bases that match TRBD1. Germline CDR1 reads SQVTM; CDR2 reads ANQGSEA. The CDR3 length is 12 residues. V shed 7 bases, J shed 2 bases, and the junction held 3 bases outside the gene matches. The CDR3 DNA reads TGCAGCGCGCAGGGGGCAAACTATGGCTACACCTTC. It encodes CSAQGANYGYTF. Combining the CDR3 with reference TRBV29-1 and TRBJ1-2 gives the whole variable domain SAVISQKPSRDICQRGTSLTIQCQVDSQVTMMFWYRQQPGQSLTLIATANQGSEATYESGFVIDKFPISRPNLTFSTLTVSNMSPEDSSIYLCSAQGANYGYTFGSGTRLTVV.